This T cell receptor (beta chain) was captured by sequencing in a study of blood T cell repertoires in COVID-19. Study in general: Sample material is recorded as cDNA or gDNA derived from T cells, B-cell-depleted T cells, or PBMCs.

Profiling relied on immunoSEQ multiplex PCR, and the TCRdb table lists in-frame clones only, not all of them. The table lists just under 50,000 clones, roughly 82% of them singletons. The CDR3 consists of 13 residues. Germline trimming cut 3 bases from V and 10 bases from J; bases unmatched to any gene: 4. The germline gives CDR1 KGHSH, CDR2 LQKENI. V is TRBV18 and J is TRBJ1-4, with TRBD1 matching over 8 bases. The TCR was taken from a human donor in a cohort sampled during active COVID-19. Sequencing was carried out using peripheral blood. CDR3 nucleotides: TGTGCCAGCTCACCGACAGGGGAAGCAAAACTGTTTTTT. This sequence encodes CASSPTGEAKLFF.